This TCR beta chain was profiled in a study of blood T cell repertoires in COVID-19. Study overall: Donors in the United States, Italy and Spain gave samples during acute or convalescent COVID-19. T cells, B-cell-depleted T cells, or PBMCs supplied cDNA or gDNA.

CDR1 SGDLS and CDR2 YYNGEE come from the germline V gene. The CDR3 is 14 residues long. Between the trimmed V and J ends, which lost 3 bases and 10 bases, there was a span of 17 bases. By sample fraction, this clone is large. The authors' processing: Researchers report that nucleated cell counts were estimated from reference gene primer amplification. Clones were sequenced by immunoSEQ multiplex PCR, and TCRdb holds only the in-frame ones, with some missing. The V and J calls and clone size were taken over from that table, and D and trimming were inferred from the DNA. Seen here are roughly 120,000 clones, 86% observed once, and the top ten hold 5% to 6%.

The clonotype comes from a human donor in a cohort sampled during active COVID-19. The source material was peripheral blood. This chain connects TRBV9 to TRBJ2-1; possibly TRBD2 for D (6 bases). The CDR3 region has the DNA TGTGCCAGCAGCGCCCGGGACTCTGTTGAGGAGCAGTTCTTC. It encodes CASSARDSVEEQFF.